This T cell receptor (beta chain) comes out of a study of T cells after yellow fever vaccination. General observations from the study: One caveat is that FACS-sorted repertoires could contain abundant clonotypes contaminating from the bulk population.

The CDR3 sequence is 16 residues long. V shed 6 bases and J 2 bases; nucleotides not matched to a gene: 7. The germline V gene encodes CDR1 MNHNY and CDR2 SVGAGI (reference sequence). This clonotype was found a few times. Antigen unknown. TCRdb independently ran MiXCR on the 5' RACE reads; one entry per CDR3 protein. This repertoire shows approximately 300,000 distinct CDR3 sequences, roughly 10% found once; its top ten account for over 3%. The J gene is TRBJ2-5, the V gene TRBV6-6; the match to TRBD2 covers 12 bases. The source of this sequence is a man between 18 and 29 years old who received the YFV17D yellow fever vaccine. Sequences were derived from CD4+ T cells sorted from PBMCs, sampled 45 days after the yellow fever booster vaccination. The CDR3, as DNA: TGTGCCAGCAGCCAAGGGACTAGCGGGCGGCAAGAGACCCAGTACTTC. Translated, it gives CASSQGTSGRQETQYF.